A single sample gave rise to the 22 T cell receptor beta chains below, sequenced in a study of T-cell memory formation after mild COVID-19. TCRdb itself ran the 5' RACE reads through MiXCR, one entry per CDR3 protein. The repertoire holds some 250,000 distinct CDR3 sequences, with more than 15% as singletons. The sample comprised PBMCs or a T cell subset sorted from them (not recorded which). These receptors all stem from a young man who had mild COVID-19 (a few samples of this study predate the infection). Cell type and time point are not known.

The chain's CDR3 is CASGARPTEAFF. DNA for the CDR3: TGTGCCAGCGGGGCAAGGCCCACTGAAGCTTTCTTT. The V call is TRBV28, the J call TRBJ1-1, with D tentatively TRBD1 (5 bases). CDR3 length: 12 residues. Germline CDR1 reads MDHEN; CDR2 reads SYDVKM. The V and J ends lost 8 bases and 4 bases respectively, with 11 bases between them. Together with reference TRBV28 and TRBJ1-1, the CDR3 gives the full variable domain: DVKVTQSSRYLVKRTGEKVFLECVQDMDHENMFWYRQDPGLGLRLIYFSYDVKMKEKGDIPEGYSVSREKKERFSLILESASTNQTSMYLCASGARPTEAFFGQGTRLTVV.

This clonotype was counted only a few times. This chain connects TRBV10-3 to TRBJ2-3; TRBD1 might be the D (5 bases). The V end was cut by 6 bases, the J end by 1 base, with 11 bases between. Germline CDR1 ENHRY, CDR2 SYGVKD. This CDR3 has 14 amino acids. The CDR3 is CAIREDRRTDTQYF. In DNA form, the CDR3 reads TGTGCCATCAGGGAAGACAGACGCACAGATACGCAGTATTTT.

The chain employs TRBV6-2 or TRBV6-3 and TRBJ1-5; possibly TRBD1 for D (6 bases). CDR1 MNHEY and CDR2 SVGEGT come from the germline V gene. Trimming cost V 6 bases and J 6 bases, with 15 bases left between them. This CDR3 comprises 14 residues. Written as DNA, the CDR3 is TGTGCCAGCAGACTGAGGGGGGACGGTCAGCCCCAGCATTTT. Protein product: CASRLRGDGQPQHF.

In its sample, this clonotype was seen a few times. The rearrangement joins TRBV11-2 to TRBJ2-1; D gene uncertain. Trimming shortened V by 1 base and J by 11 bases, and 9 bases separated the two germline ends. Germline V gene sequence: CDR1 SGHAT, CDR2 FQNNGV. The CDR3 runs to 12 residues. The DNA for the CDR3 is TGTGCCAGCAGCTTAGTGGTATGGCAGCAGTTCTTC. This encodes CASSLVVWQQFF.

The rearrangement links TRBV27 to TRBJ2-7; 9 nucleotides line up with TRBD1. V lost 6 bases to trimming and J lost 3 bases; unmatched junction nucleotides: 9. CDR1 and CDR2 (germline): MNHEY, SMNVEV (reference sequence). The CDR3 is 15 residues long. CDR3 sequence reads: CASSPGTGRYYEQYF. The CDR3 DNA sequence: TGTGCCAGCAGCCCCGGGACAGGGAGGTACTACGAGCAGTACTTC.

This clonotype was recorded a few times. CDR3 nucleotides: TGTGCCAGCAGCCCTACGCAGCGGACCCTCGGCGAGCAGTACTTC. This translates into CASSPTQRTLGEQYF. This chain links TRBV3-2 with TRBJ2-7; the table's D call, TRBD2, has no DNA check behind it. TRBV3-2 is classified as a pseudogene. The CDR3 has 15 amino acids.

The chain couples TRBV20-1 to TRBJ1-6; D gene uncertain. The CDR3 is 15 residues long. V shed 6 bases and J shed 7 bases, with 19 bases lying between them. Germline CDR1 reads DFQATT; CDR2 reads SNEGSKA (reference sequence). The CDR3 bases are TGCAGTGCCAGGCCTCTGGGTGGCCGGAATTCACCCCTCCACTTT. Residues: CSARPLGGRNSPLHF.

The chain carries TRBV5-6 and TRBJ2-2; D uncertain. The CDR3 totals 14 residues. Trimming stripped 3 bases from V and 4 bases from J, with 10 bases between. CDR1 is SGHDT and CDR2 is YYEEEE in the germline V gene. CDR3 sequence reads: CASSYKHLTGELFF. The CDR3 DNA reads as TGTGCCAGCAGCTATAAGCATCTCACCGGGGAGCTGTTTTTT.

The chain's CDR3 is CASSFPGGDEKLFF. In nucleotides, the CDR3 is TGTGCCAGCAGCTTCCCCGGGGGCGATGAAAAACTGTTTTTT. The chain couples TRBV11-2 to TRBJ1-4; the D gene is possibly TRBD1 (6 bases). The CDR3 is 14 amino acids. The germline V gene has CDR1 SGHAT and CDR2 FQNNGV. Trimming took 3 bases from V and 6 from J, leaving 11 bases between them.

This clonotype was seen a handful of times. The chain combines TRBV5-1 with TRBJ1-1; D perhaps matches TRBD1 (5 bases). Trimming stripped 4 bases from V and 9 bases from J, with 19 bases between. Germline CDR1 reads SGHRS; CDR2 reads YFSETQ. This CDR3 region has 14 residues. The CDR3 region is CASSRPGTQYQAFF. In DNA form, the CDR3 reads TGCGCCAGCAGCCGGCCAGGGACCCAATACCAAGCTTTCTTT.

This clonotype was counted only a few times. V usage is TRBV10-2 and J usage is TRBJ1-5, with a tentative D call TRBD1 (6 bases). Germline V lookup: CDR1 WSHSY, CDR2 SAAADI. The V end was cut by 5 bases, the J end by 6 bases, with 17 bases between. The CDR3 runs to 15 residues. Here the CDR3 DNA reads TGCGCCAGCAGTCCAGGAGTGGGGGGCGGTCAGCCCCAGCATTTT. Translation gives CASSPGVGGGQPQHF.

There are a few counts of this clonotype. DNA of the CDR3: TGTGCCAGCGGCTCCTGGGGGGCGAAGGATGGCTACACCTTC. Protein: CASGSWGAKDGYTF. The chain uses TRBV28 and TRBJ1-2; D may be TRBD1 (6 bases). V was shortened by 8 bases and J by 6 bases, with 19 bases between the two germline ends. Germline V gene data show CDR1 as MDHEN and CDR2 as SYDVKM. The CDR3 runs 14 residues.

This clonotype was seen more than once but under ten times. CDR3 protein: CASSRAGGGSNQPQHF. The CDR3 nucleotides read TGTGCCAGCAGCCGAGCAGGGGGTGGGAGCAATCAGCCCCAGCATTTT. The chain recombines TRBV7-9 with TRBJ1-5; TRBD1 aligns across 7 bases. Germline CDR1 SEHNR, CDR2 FQNEAQ (reference sequence). The J segment lost 1 base and the V segment lost 5 bases, leaving 8 bases of the junction unmatched. CDR3 length: 16 residues. The full variable domain, completed using reference TRBV7-9 and TRBJ1-5, is DTGVSQNPRHKITKRGQNVTFRCDPISEHNRLYWYRQTLGQGPEFLTYFQNEAQLEKSRLLSDRFSAERPKGSFSTLEIQRTEQGDSAMYLCASSRAGGGSNQPQHFGDGTRLSIL.

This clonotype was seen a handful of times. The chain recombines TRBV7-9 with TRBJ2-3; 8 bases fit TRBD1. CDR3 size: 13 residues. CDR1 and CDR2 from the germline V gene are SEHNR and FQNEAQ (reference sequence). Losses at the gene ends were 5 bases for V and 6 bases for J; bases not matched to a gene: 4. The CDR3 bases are TGTGCCAGCAGCAATACAGGGGGGGATACGCAGTATTTT. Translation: CASSNTGGDTQYF.

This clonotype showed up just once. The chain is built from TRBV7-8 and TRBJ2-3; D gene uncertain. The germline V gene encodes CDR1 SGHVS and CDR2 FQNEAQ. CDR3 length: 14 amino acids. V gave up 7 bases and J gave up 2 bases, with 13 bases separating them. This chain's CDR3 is CASTTTRLTDTQYF. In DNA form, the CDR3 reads TGTGCCAGCACCACGACAAGACTCACAGATACGCAGTATTTT. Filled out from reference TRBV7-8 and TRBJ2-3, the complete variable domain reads GAGVSQSPRYKVAKRGQDVALRCDPISGHVSLFWYQQALGQGPEFLTYFQNEAQLDKSGLPSDRFFAERPEGSVSTLKIQRTQQEDSAVYLCASTTTRLTDTQYFGPGTRLTVL.

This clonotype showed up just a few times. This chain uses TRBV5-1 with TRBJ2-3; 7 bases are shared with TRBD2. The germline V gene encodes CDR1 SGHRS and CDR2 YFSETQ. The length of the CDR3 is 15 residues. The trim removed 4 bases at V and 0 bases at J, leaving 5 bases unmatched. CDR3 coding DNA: TGCGCCAGCAGCCCGGAGCGGGGTAGCACAGATACGCAGTATTTT. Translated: CASSPERGSTDTQYF.

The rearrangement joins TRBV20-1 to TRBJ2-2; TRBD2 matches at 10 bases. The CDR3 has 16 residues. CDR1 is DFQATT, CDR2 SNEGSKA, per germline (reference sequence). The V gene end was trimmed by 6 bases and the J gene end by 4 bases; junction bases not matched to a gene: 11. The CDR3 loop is CSAVALAGATTGELFF. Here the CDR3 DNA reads TGCAGTGCGGTGGCCCTAGCGGGGGCGACCACCGGGGAGCTGTTTTTT.

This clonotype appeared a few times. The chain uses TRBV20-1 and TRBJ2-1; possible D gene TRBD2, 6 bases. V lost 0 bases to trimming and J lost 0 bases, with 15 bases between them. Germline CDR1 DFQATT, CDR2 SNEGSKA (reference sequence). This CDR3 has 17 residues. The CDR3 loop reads CSARDLLGGSSYNEQFF. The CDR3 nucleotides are TGCAGTGCTAGAGATCTCTTGGGGGGAAGCTCCTACAATGAGCAGTTCTTC.

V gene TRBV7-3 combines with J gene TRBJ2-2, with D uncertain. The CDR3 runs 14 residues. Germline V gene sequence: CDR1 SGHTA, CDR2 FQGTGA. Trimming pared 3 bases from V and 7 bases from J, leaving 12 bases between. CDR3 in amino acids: CASSLTGYGGELFF. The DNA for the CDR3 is TGTGCCAGCAGCTTGACTGGCTACGGCGGGGAGCTGTTTTTT.

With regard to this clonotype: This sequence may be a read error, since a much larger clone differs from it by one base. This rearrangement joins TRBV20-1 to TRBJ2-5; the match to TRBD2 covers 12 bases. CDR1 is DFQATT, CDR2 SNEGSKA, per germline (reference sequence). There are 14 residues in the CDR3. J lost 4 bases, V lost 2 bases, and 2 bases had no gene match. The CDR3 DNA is TGCAGTGCTAGACTAGCGGGGGGGCGAGAGACCCAGTACTTC. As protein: CSARLAGGRETQYF.

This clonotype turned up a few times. The CDR3: CASSEPDRGTEAFF. DNA of the CDR3: TGTGCCAGCAGTGAACCTGACAGGGGCACTGAAGCTTTCTTT. The gene calls are TRBV25-1 and TRBJ1-1, with TRBD1 matching 8 bases. V shed 2 bases, J shed 4 bases, and the junction held 3 bases outside the gene matches. Germline CDR1 MGHDK, CDR2 SYGVNS. The CDR3 has 14 amino acids.

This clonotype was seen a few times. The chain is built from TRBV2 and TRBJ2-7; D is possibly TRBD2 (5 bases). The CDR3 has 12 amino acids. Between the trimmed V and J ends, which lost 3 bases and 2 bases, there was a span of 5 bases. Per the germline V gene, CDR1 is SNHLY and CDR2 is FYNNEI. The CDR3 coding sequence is TGTGCCAGCAGTGAGAGGGCCTACGAGCAGTACGTC. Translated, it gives CASSERAYEQYV.